This is a list of T cell receptor beta chains from one sample in a study of OX40 agonist ivuxolimab in advanced cancers. The assay was immunoSEQ multiplex PCR, and TCRdb's table has in-frame clones only and misses some. The table has 60,000 or so clones, around 92% seen once. Sequenced material: CD4+ or CD8+ T cells sorted from blood, taken in a trial of the OX40 agonist ivuxolimab. These receptors came from an adult with an advanced solid tumor such as melanoma, head and neck, liver or kidney cancer. Both conserved end residues are part of each CDR3. Each record gives: clone size, V gene, D gene, J gene, CDR3 DNA, CDR3 protein. D genes are given only for firm matches. Some rows have no size entry. The others give once, few or many, or a class for an expanded clone.

-	TRBV5-4	-	TRBJ2-3	TGTGCCAGCAGCTTGGCCTTGGATACGCAGTATTTT	CASSLALDTQYF
once	TRBV28	-	TRBJ2-7	TGTGCCAGCAGTTTCCCCCGGGGCCGTGAAGGGTACGAGCAGTACTTC	CASSFPRGREGYEQYF
-	TRBV9	-	TRBJ1-2	TGTGCCAGCAGCGCGGCCACCTATGGCTACACCTTC	CASSAATYGYTF
-	TRBV6-6	-	TRBJ1-6	TGTGCCAGCAGTAATACAGGGTTTGGTTCACCCCTCCACTTT	CASSNTGFGSPLHF
-	TRBV10-3	TRBD2	TRBJ2-1	TGTGCCATCAGTGATTGGACTAGCGACAATGAGCAGTTCTTC	CAISDWTSDNEQFF
-	TRBV6-5	-	TRBJ2-3	TGTGCCAGCAGTTACTCGCGGAGGCCAACAGATACGCAGTATTTT	CASSYSRRPTDTQYF
once	TRBV28	TRBD2	TRBJ2-2	TGTGCCAGCAGGCCTAGCGGGGACACCGGGGAGCTGTTTTTT	CASRPSGDTGELFF
-	TRBV28	-	TRBJ1-5	TGTGCCAGCAGTTTAAAGGGATATAGCAATCAGCCCCAGCATTTT	CASSLKGYSNQPQHF
-	TRBV6-6	-	TRBJ2-5	TGTGCCAGCAGTTACGTGGAGGAGACCCAGTACTTC	CASSYVEETQYF
-	TRBV6-5	-	TRBJ1-1	TGTGCCAGCATAGCGAACACTGAAGCTTTCTTT	CASIANTEAFF
-	TRBV25-1	TRBD2	TRBJ2-1	TGTGCCAGCAGGTGGGCTAGCGGGGGTTTTGAGCAGTTCTTC	CASRWASGGFEQFF
-	TRBV30	-	TRBJ1-3	TGTGCCTGGAGGGTCGACAGGAGGCGAGGAAACACCATATATTTT	CAWRVDRRRGNTIYF
-	TRBV6-4	-	TRBJ2-7	TGTGCCAGCAGTGACTACAGGACTACCGACTCTTCCTACGAGCAGTACTTC	CASSDYRTTDSSYEQYF
-	TRBV4-3	-	TRBJ2-1	TGCGCCAGCAGCCAAGATAGGGCTAGCGTGGTTGAGCAGTTCTTC	CASSQDRASVVEQFF
-	TRBV30	-	TRBJ1-5	TGTGCCTGGAGTGTACAGGCGAATCAGCCCCAGCATTTT	CAWSVQANQPQHF
-	TRBV6-5	-	TRBJ2-3	TGTGCCAGCAGTTACTCCGGGGCGGTTAGCACAGATACGCAGTATTTT	CASSYSGAVSTDTQYF
-	TRBV9	-	TRBJ1-2	TGTGCCAGCAGCGTAGAGCCGGGGGTCTATGGCTACACCTTC	CASSVEPGVYGYTF
few	TRBV30	TRBD1	TRBJ1-1	TGTGCCTGGAGCCTGGACAGGGGAACTGAAGCTTTCTTT	CAWSLDRGTEAFF
-	TRBV20-1	-	TRBJ1-1	TGCAGTGCTAGAGTCCACTACGGAGCTTTCTTT	CSARVHYGAFF
-	TRBV10-3	-	TRBJ1-5	TGTGCCAGCACGGCCGTTTTAGGGACGGACGGCAATCAGCCCCAGCATTTT	CASTAVLGTDGNQPQHF
-	TRBV7-2	-	TRBJ2-4	TGTGCCAGCAGCTTAGTAGTGTCCTACAAAAACATTCAGTACTTC	CASSLVVSYKNIQYF
-	TRBV28	-	TRBJ1-5	TGTGCCAGCAGTCCGGGCCTAGGAGTCAATCAGCCCCAGCATTTT	CASSPGLGVNQPQHF
-	TRBV13	TRBD2	TRBJ2-3	TGTGCCAGCAGCTTAGGCCCTAGCGGGAGGACTAGCACAGATACGCAGTATTTT	CASSLGPSGRTSTDTQYF
-	TRBV4-2	TRBD2	TRBJ2-3	TGTGCCAGCAGCCAACTAGCGGGGGGGGAAGATACGCAGTATTTT	CASSQLAGGEDTQYF
-	TRBV6-5	-	TRBJ2-2	TGTGCCAGCAAGGAAGGGGCGTTGAACACCCGGGAGCTGTTTTTT	CASKEGALNTRELFF
-	TRBV28	-	TRBJ2-1	TGTGCCAGCAGTTTTCTAGGCCCCAACAATGAGCAGTTCTTC	CASSFLGPNNEQFF